Below, 26 T cell receptor beta chains from the same sample are listed, as sequenced in a study of OX40 agonist ivuxolimab in advanced cancers. Generated by immunoSEQ multiplex PCR, the TCRdb table keeps only in-frame clones and is missing some. The sample yields approximately 25,000 clones, approximately 86% seen once. The starting material was CD4+ or CD8+ T cells sorted from blood, obtained in a trial of the OX40 agonist ivuxolimab. The receptor source for this set is an adult with an advanced solid tumor such as melanoma, head and neck, liver or kidney cancer.

The table lists this clone with a count of one. The chain combines TRBV28 with TRBJ1-5; TRBD1 is a possible D gene (5 bases). Germline V CDR1 and CDR2: MDHEN, SYDVKM. The CDR3 spans 17 residues. Trimming removed 11 bases at V and 1 base at J, with 24 bases between. CDR3 loop: CAGAGGLGLGSNQPQHF. The CDR3 nucleotides are TGTGCCGGGGCCGGGGGATTAGGACTCGGAAGCAATCAGCCCCAGCATTTT.

The chain uses TRBV5-4 and TRBJ2-2; possible D gene TRBD2, 6 bases. V dropped 3 bases and J dropped 6 bases, with 18 bases sitting between them. The germline gives CDR1 SGHNT, CDR2 YYREEE (reference sequence). This CDR3 is built from 16 residues. CDR3 loop: CASSSASVTMAGELFF. The CDR3 DNA is TGTGCCAGCAGCTCTGCTAGCGTGACGATGGCCGGGGAGCTGTTTTTT. Full variable domain (remainder filled in from reference TRBV5-4 and TRBJ2-2): ETGVTQSPTHLIKTRGQQVTLRCSSQSGHNTVSWYQQALGQGPQFIFQYYREEENGRGNFPPRFSGLQFPNYSSELNVNALELDDSALYLCASSSASVTMAGELFFGEGSRLTVL.

This clone was seen a single time. V is TRBV6-5 and J is TRBJ1-1; no firm D call. Germline V CDR1 and CDR2: MNHEY, SVGAGI. Between the trimmed V and J ends, which lost 0 bases and 4 bases, there was a span of 6 bases. CDR3 length equals 13 residues. This CDR3 is CASSYSGPTEAFF. CDR3 coding DNA: TGTGCCAGCAGTTACTCGGGTCCCACTGAAGCTTTCTTT.

By frequency in the sample, this clone is medium-sized (0.01 to 0.1%). The CDR3 loop reads CATQGAGQNTEAFF. For the CDR3, the DNA is TGTGCCACCCAAGGTGCCGGACAGAACACTGAAGCTTTCTTT. The J gene is TRBJ1-1, the V gene TRBV10-3, with D possibly matching TRBD1 (5 bases). V was cut by 10 bases and J by 1 base, with 16 bases left in between. CDR3 size: 14 residues. Per the germline V gene, CDR1 is ENHRY and CDR2 is SYGVKD.

The gene calls are TRBV11-2 and TRBJ1-2; D is ambiguous. The CDR3 is 12 amino acids. Germline V CDR1 and CDR2: SGHAT, FQNNGV. Trimming removed 2 bases at V and 8 bases at J, with 9 bases between. Here the CDR3 DNA reads TGTGCCAGCAGCTTAACAGCTCGGGGCTACACCTTC. Protein product: CASSLTARGYTF.

This clone turned up a few times. The chain links TRBV28 to TRBJ2-3, with TRBD1 as a possible D gene (5 bases). CDR1 MDHEN and CDR2 SYDVKM come from the germline V gene. V dropped 3 bases and J dropped 4 bases, with 14 bases sitting between them. This CDR3 is 15 amino acids long. CDR3 protein: CASSFSRVWSDTQYF. As DNA, the CDR3 is TGTGCCAGCAGTTTTAGCAGGGTTTGGTCAGATACGCAGTATTTT. Combining the CDR3 with reference TRBV28 and TRBJ2-3 gives the whole variable domain DVKVTQSSRYLVKRTGEKVFLECVQDMDHENMFWYRQDPGLGLRLIYFSYDVKMKEKGDIPEGYSVSREKKERFSLILESASTNQTSMYLCASSFSRVWSDTQYFGPGTRLTVL.

The chain combines TRBV28 with TRBJ2-7; TRBD1 or TRBD2 may be the D gene (6 bases each). The CDR3 covers 15 residues. Trimming pared 5 bases from V and 5 bases from J, leaving 19 bases between. The germline V gene encodes CDR1 MDHEN and CDR2 SYDVKM. CDR3 residues: CASSLVGGLDDEQYF. The CDR3 region has the DNA TGTGCCAGCAGTCTAGTGGGGGGCCTGGATGACGAGCAGTACTTC.

This sequence joins TRBV7-6 and TRBJ1-1, with no clear D. Deletions cut 1 base from V and 5 bases from J, with 11 bases between. Germline lookup yields CDR1 SGHVS and CDR2 FNYEAQ. This CDR3 has 14 amino acids. The CDR3 DNA sequence: TGTGCCAGCAGCTTAGGAGGGAGGAGTACTGAAGCTTTCTTT. Translated, it gives CASSLGGRSTEAFF.

The CDR3 spells CASRGQGGWSTEAFF. The CDR3 DNA reads TGTGCCAGTAGGGGACAGGGGGGTTGGAGTACTGAAGCTTTCTTT. The chain has TRBV19 and TRBJ1-1; TRBD1 agrees at 11 bases. This CDR3 comprises 15 residues. Germline V gene sequence: CDR1 LNHDA, CDR2 SQIVND (reference sequence). Germline trimming cut 6 bases from V and 5 bases from J; bases unmatched to any gene: 8. Looking up the rest from reference TRBV19 and TRBJ1-1 gives the full variable domain: DGGITQSPKYLFRKEGQNVTLSCEQNLNHDAMYWYRQDPGQGLRLIYYSQIVNDFQKGDIAEGYSVSREKKESFPLTVTSAQKNPTAFYLCASRGQGGWSTEAFFGQGTRLTVV.

The sample holds one count of this clone. The chain employs TRBV18 and TRBJ1-1, with D unresolved. The germline gives CDR1 KGHSH, CDR2 LQKENI. V lost 0 bases and J lost 4, with 3 bases in between. CDR3 length: 12 amino acids. The DNA for the CDR3 is TGTGCCAGCTCACCACCGGCCACTGAAGCTTTCTTT. It specifies CASSPPATEAFF. Full variable domain (rest looked up from reference TRBV18 and TRBJ1-1): NAGVMQNPRHLVRRRGQEARLRCSPMKGHSHVYWYRQLPEEGLKFMVYLQKENIIDESGMPKERFSAEFPKEGPSILRIQQVVRGDSAAYFCASSPPATEAFFGQGTRLTVV.

This clone is medium-sized within its sample. The junction and the germline gene differ at one end; a read error may be behind it. V gene TRBV7-7 combines with J gene TRBJ2-2; D uncertain. Per the germline V gene, CDR1 is SSHAT and CDR2 is FNYEAQ (reference sequence). The CDR3 extends over 12 amino acids. The chain's CDR3 is CASSDNTGELFF. CDR3 nucleotide sequence: TGTGCTAGCAGCGATAACACCGGGGAGCTGTTTTTT.

The chain employs TRBV4-2 and TRBJ2-5; the match to TRBD2 covers 11 bases. The CDR3 loop spans 14 amino acids. With V trimmed by 6 bases and J by 3 bases, 3 bases remained unmatched. Germline CDR1 LGHNA, CDR2 YNFKEQ. The CDR3 sequence is CASSTLAGEETQYF. The CDR3 region has the DNA TGTGCCAGCAGTACACTAGCGGGAGAAGAGACCCAGTACTTC.

The rearrangement uses TRBV7-8 and TRBJ2-1, with 7 bases lining up with TRBD2. Trimming cost V 4 bases and J 8 bases; bases outside gene matches: 14. Germline V CDR1 and CDR2: SGHVS, FQNEAQ. The CDR3 is 16 amino acids. The CDR3 spells CASSSPGLGGIYEQFF. DNA for the CDR3: TGTGCCAGCAGCTCACCGGGACTGGGAGGGATCTATGAGCAGTTCTTC.

The rearrangement uses TRBV7-9 and TRBJ1-5; D gene ambiguous. Germline lookup yields CDR1 SEHNR and CDR2 FQNEAQ (reference sequence). Trimming took off 5 bases at V and 0 bases at J, with 11 bases between the two ends. CDR3 length equals 15 residues. CDR3: CASSPDVASNQPQHF. In DNA, the CDR3 is TGTGCCAGCAGCCCGGACGTGGCTAGCAATCAGCCCCAGCATTTT.

The V call is TRBV9, the J call TRBJ1-4, with 7 nucleotides matching TRBD1. Trimming cost V 0 bases and J 8 bases; bases outside gene matches: 4. The CDR3 length is 14 residues. CDR1 and CDR2 from the germline V gene are SGDLS and YYNGEE. The CDR3 protein is CASSVAGTVEKLFF. Written as DNA, the CDR3 is TGTGCCAGCAGCGTAGCTGGGACAGTGGAAAAACTGTTTTTT.

This chain's CDR3 is CASSPAGTGLSSPLHF. The DNA of the CDR3 is TGTGCCAGTAGTCCCGCCGGGACAGGGCTGTCTTCACCCCTCCACTTT. The chain uses TRBV19 and TRBJ1-6; 9 bases line up with TRBD1. The CDR3 is 16 amino acids. Germline lookup yields CDR1 LNHDA and CDR2 SQIVND (reference sequence). Germline trimming cut 5 bases from V and 9 bases from J; bases unmatched to any gene: 11. The entire variable domain, with the rest obtained from reference TRBV19 and TRBJ1-6, is as follows: DGGITQSPKYLFRKEGQNVTLSCEQNLNHDAMYWYRQDPGQGLRLIYYSQIVNDFQKGDIAEGYSVSREKKESFPLTVTSAQKNPTAFYLCASSPAGTGLSSPLHFGNGTRLTVT.

The J gene is TRBJ1-2, the V gene TRBV19; possible D gene TRBD1, 6 bases. This CDR3 comprises 13 residues. V lost 1 base and J lost 5, with 8 bases in between. The germline V gene encodes CDR1 LNHDA and CDR2 SQIVND (reference sequence). The CDR3: CASSIGTAYGYTF. The CDR3 coding sequence is TGTGCCAGTAGTATAGGGACAGCTTATGGCTACACCTTC.

This clone came up once. The DNA of the CDR3 is TGTGCCATCAGCCCAACGGGTGAGAATCAGCCCCAGCATTTT. Protein: CAISPTGENQPQHF. The chain has TRBV10-3 and TRBJ1-5; the D is unclear. V lost 6 bases, J lost 4 bases, and 13 bases lay in between. CDR1 ENHRY and CDR2 SYGVKD come from the germline V gene. The CDR3 length is 14 residues.

This chain joins TRBV4-1 and TRBJ1-4, with D hard to call. The CDR3 covers 16 residues. The V end lost 4 bases, the J end lost 0 bases, and 12 bases lay between the germline ends. Germline values: CDR1 MGHRA, CDR2 YSYEKL. The CDR3 here is CASSPEAIATNEKLFF. The CDR3, as DNA: TGCGCCAGCAGCCCAGAGGCAATTGCAACTAATGAAAAACTGTTTTTT.

The chain combines TRBV10-1 with TRBJ2-1; weak D call: TRBD2 (6 bases). Per germline, CDR1 WNHNN and CDR2 SYGVQD (reference sequence). V dropped 5 bases and J dropped 7 bases, with 6 bases sitting between them. CDR3 length: 11 amino acids. Written as DNA, the CDR3 is TGCGCCAGCAGTCGGGGGAATGAGCAGTTCTTC. The encoded protein is CASSRGNEQFF.

By sample share, this clone is medium-sized. The V gene is TRBV19, the J gene TRBJ1-1, with D hard to call. This CDR3 contains 15 residues. Per germline, CDR1 LNHDA and CDR2 SQIVND (reference sequence). The V gene lost 5 bases and the J gene lost 6 bases, with 19 bases spanning the gap. In DNA form, the CDR3 reads TGTGCCAGTAGTGCGCTCCAACCCCCTAGCGCTGAAGCTTTCTTT. Translation: CASSALQPPSAEAFF.

By sample fraction, this clone is medium-sized (0.01 to 0.1%). The CDR3 loop reads CASSPLGSYEQYF. The DNA of the CDR3 is TGTGCCAGCAGCCCCCTCGGGAGCTACGAGCAGTACTTC. The rearrangement links TRBV11-3 to TRBJ2-7; a weak D match, TRBD2 (6 bases). The germline gives CDR1 SGHNT, CDR2 YENEEA. The CDR3 is made up of 13 amino acids. Trimming pared 5 bases from V and 3 bases from J, leaving 11 bases between.

The chain uses TRBV7-6 and TRBJ1-5; D gene uncertain. The CDR3 is made up of 15 amino acids. V was cut by 2 bases and J by 0 bases, with 8 bases left in between. Germline CDR1 SGHVS, CDR2 FNYEAQ. CDR3 DNA sequence: TGTGCCAGCAGCTTAAGGGTGGGTAGCAATCAGCCCCAGCATTTT. The encoded protein is CASSLRVGSNQPQHF.

This clone is a singleton in its sample. The J gene is TRBJ2-1, the V gene TRBV7-6; 13 bases are shared with TRBD2. The V segment lost 4 bases and the J segment 8 bases; nucleotides outside the gene matches: 8. Per the germline V gene, CDR1 is SGHVS and CDR2 is FNYEAQ. This CDR3 is 16 amino acids long. CDR3 protein: CASSSSRTSGSHEQFF. DNA for the CDR3: TGTGCCAGCAGCTCTTCGAGGACTAGCGGGAGCCATGAGCAGTTCTTC. Filled out from reference TRBV7-6 and TRBJ2-1, the complete variable domain reads GAGVSQSPRYKVTKRGQDVALRCDPISGHVSLYWYRQALGQGPEFLTYFNYEAQQDKSGLPNDRFSAERPEGSISTLTIQRTEQRDSAMYRCASSSSRTSGSHEQFFGPGTRLTVL.

The chain has TRBV6-5 and TRBJ2-7; the D is unclear. V was clipped by 0 bases and J by 4 bases, with 7 bases between them. The V gene's germline CDR1 is MNHEY and CDR2 SVGAGI. This CDR3 has 13 residues. CDR3 nucleotides: TGTGCCAGCAGTTACTCGACGGGTTACGAGCAGTACTTC. This translates into CASSYSTGYEQYF.

This chain connects TRBV6-6 to TRBJ1-2, with D possibly TRBD1 on 5 matching bases. V gave up 5 bases and J gave up 6 bases, with 19 bases separating them. The CDR3 contains 15 residues. The germline CDR1 and CDR2 sequences are MNHNY and SVGAGI (reference sequence). CDR3 sequence (DNA): TGTGCCAGCAGTGCCGGAAGGGGCGATGGTAATGGCTACACCTTC. Residues: CASSAGRGDGNGYTF.